The next 16 T cell receptor beta chains were all read from a single sample in a study of blood T cell repertoires in COVID-19. Some clones are missing from TCRdb's copy, which holds only in-frame ones; the method was immunoSEQ multiplex PCR. The sample holds about 160,000 clones, around four fifths seen once. The sequenced sample consisted of PBMCs or T cells enriched from blood (not recorded which). These receptors were obtained from a woman in her forties or fifties in a cohort exposed to, infected with or recovered from COVID-19 (not recorded which).

The chain recombines TRBV15 with TRBJ1-5, with D hard to call. This CDR3 has 16 amino acids. With 0 bases removed from V and 4 bases from J, the gap between germline ends came to 13 bases. From germline, CDR1 is LNHNV and CDR2 YYDKDF (reference sequence). The CDR3 DNA reads TGTGCCACCAGCAGAGATATTACAGACACAAATCAGCCCCAGCATTTT. Translated, it gives CATSRDITDTNQPQHF. The variable domain in full, completed from reference TRBV15 and TRBJ1-5, reads DAMVIQNPRYQVTQFGKPVTLSCSQTLNHNVMYWYQQKSSQAPKLLFHYYDKDFNNEADTPDNFQSRRPNTSFCFLDIRSPGLGDTAMYLCATSRDITDTNQPQHFGDGTRLSIL.

The sample holds a few counts of this clone. The chain carries TRBV28 and TRBJ2-3; 7 bases match TRBD1. With V trimmed by 3 bases and J by 2 bases, 8 bases remained unmatched. This CDR3 has 16 residues. Per germline, CDR1 MDHEN and CDR2 SYDVKM. This chain's CDR3 is CASSFLTGQNTDTQYF. The CDR3 DNA sequence: TGTGCCAGCAGTTTCCTAACGGGACAGAACACAGATACGCAGTATTTT.

The count of this clone is one. This chain links TRBV7-3 with TRBJ2-3; weak D call: TRBD1 (7 bases). Trimming left V 0 bases short and J 5 bases short, with 12 bases between. Germline V CDR1 and CDR2: SGHTA, FQGTGA. The CDR3 is made up of 15 amino acids. CDR3 loop: CASSLTGRGEDTQYF. CDR3 DNA sequence: TGTGCCAGCAGCTTAACTGGCAGGGGGGAAGATACGCAGTATTTT. The full variable domain, with the rest looked up from reference TRBV7-3 and TRBJ2-3, is GAGVSQTPSNKVTEKGKYVELRCDPISGHTALYWYRQSLGQGPEFLIYFQGTGAADDSGLPNDRFFAVRPEGSVSTLKIQRTERGDSAVYLCASSLTGRGEDTQYFGPGTRLTVL.

The V and J genes are TRBV7-8 and TRBJ2-2; no clear D gene. Germline values: CDR1 SGHVS, CDR2 FQNEAQ. V lost 1 base and J lost 6, with 12 bases in between. This CDR3 is 15 amino acids long. CDR3 nucleotides: TGTGCCAGCAGCTTAGTGGCCCTCCGCCCCGGGGAGCTGTTTTTT. Protein: CASSLVALRPGELFF.

The chain carries TRBV6-5 and TRBJ2-1, with 7 bases aligning to TRBD2. V lost 5 bases to trimming and J lost 3 bases; unmatched junction nucleotides: 7. The CDR3 is made up of 15 amino acids. Germline CDR1 and CDR2: MNHEY and SVGAGI. CDR3 sequence reads: CASSSDRDYYNEQFF. In nucleotides, the CDR3 is TGTGCCAGCAGTAGTGACCGGGACTACTACAATGAGCAGTTCTTC.

The chain couples TRBV5-1 to TRBJ2-7; 9 bases agree with TRBD1. The V gene end was trimmed by 0 bases and the J gene end by 2 bases; junction bases not matched to a gene: 3. Germline CDR1 and CDR2: SGHRS and YFSETQ. The CDR3 spans 15 residues. CDR3: CASSLDRGPAYEQYF. The CDR3 DNA sequence: TGCGCCAGCAGCTTGGACAGGGGGCCCGCCTACGAGCAGTACTTC.

The genes are TRBV16 and TRBJ1-5; D possibly corresponds to TRBD1 (6 bases). The CDR3 loop spans 14 amino acids. Trimming removed 2 bases at V and 5 bases at J, with 10 bases between. Per the germline V gene, CDR1 is KGHSY and CDR2 is FQNENV. The CDR3 is CASSQNRVDQPQHF. CDR3 nucleotides: TGTGCCAGCAGCCAAAACAGGGTCGATCAGCCCCAGCATTTT.

This clone was seen only once. V is TRBV29-1 and J is TRBJ1-1, with TRBD1 as a possible D gene (5 bases). V gave up 4 bases and J gave up 1 base, with 10 bases separating them. The length of the CDR3 is 13 residues. Per the germline V gene, CDR1 is SQVTM and CDR2 is ANQGSEA. CDR3 region: CSVGVGGNTEAFF. CDR3 nucleotides: TGCAGCGTTGGGGTCGGGGGGAACACTGAAGCTTTCTTT.

This sequence joins TRBV6-6 and TRBJ1-1; a possible D gene is TRBD1 (5 bases). The CDR3 extends over 16 amino acids. Germline values: CDR1 MNHNY, CDR2 SVGAGI (reference sequence). Trimming removed 5 bases at V and 1 base at J, with 17 bases between. The CDR3 DNA is TGTGCCAGCAGTCCTTGGGGACTTCAGGGGAACACTGAAGCTTTCTTT. Amino acids: CASSPWGLQGNTEAFF.

CDR3 amino acids: CASSVDRAGTEAFF. The CDR3 nucleotides read TGTGCCAGCAGCGTAGATCGAGCGGGCACTGAAGCTTTCTTT. The chain recombines TRBV9 with TRBJ1-1; D uncertain. Germline CDR1 is SGDLS and CDR2 is YYNGEE. Trimming took off 0 bases at V and 4 bases at J, with 10 bases between the two ends. The CDR3 loop spans 14 amino acids.

The rearrangement links TRBV19 to TRBJ1-6, with 10 bases aligning to TRBD1. The V gene's germline CDR1 is LNHDA and CDR2 SQIVND (reference sequence). This CDR3 has 15 residues. Losses at the gene ends were 3 bases for V and 11 bases for J; bases not matched to a gene: 7. CDR3 amino acids: CASSISDRGQAPLHF. CDR3 DNA sequence: TGTGCCAGTAGTATTTCCGACAGGGGGCAGGCACCCCTCCACTTT.

V and J are TRBV7-9 and TRBJ1-2, with D perhaps TRBD1 (5 bases). The CDR3 is made up of 16 amino acids. Trimming took off 0 bases at V and 6 bases at J, with 17 bases between the two ends. Germline CDR1 and CDR2: SEHNR and FQNEAQ (reference sequence). CDR3 residues: CASSLAAGGPIDGYTF. CDR3 in DNA: TGTGCCAGCAGCTTAGCGGCCGGGGGACCGATAGATGGCTACACCTTC. Supplemented by reference TRBV7-9 and TRBJ1-2, the full variable domain reads DTGVSQNPRHKITKRGQNVTFRCDPISEHNRLYWYRQTLGQGPEFLTYFQNEAQLEKSRLLSDRFSAERPKGSFSTLEIQRTEQGDSAMYLCASSLAAGGPIDGYTFGSGTRLTVV.

V usage is TRBV9 and J usage is TRBJ2-7; 9 bases fit TRBD2. The length of the CDR3 is 15 residues. Germline V gene lookup returns CDR1 SGDLS and CDR2 YYNGEE. V was clipped by 0 bases and J by 1 base; unmatched bases: 2. This chain's CDR3 is CASSVASGKSYEQYF. Written as DNA, the CDR3 is TGTGCCAGCAGCGTAGCTAGCGGGAAGTCCTACGAGCAGTACTTC.

The V and J genes are TRBV6-2 or TRBV6-3 and TRBJ2-7, with 9 bases aligning to TRBD2. V shed 6 bases and J 6 bases; nucleotides not matched to a gene: 6. The CDR3 consists of 13 residues. Per germline, CDR1 MNHEY and CDR2 SVGEGT. The CDR3 loop is CASSLLAGFEQYF. CDR3 bases: TGTGCCAGCAGCCTTCTAGCGGGATTCGAGCAGTACTTC.

The genes are TRBV7-9 and TRBJ2-7; TRBD1 agrees at 9 bases. The germline gives CDR1 SEHNR, CDR2 FQNEAQ (reference sequence). This CDR3 contains 16 residues. Trimming removed 5 bases from V and 3 bases from J; junction bases left unmatched: 11. CDR3 DNA: TGTGCCAGCAGCGCCCTGGGACAGGGATTATTCTACGAGCAGTACTTC. As protein: CASSALGQGLFYEQYF. Combining the CDR3 with reference TRBV7-9 and TRBJ2-7 gives the whole variable domain DTGVSQNPRHKITKRGQNVTFRCDPISEHNRLYWYRQTLGQGPEFLTYFQNEAQLEKSRLLSDRFSAERPKGSFSTLEIQRTEQGDSAMYLCASSALGQGLFYEQYFGPGTRLTVT.

The chain combines TRBV2 with TRBJ2-2, with TRBD2 matching over 8 bases. CDR1 SNHLY and CDR2 FYNNEI come from the germline V gene. The CDR3 totals 16 residues. Losses at the gene ends were 3 bases for V and 4 bases for J; bases not matched to a gene: 7. The CDR3 loop is CASSDLLAGITGELFF. The CDR3 DNA reads as TGTGCCAGCAGTGATCTATTAGCGGGGATCACCGGGGAGCTGTTTTTT.